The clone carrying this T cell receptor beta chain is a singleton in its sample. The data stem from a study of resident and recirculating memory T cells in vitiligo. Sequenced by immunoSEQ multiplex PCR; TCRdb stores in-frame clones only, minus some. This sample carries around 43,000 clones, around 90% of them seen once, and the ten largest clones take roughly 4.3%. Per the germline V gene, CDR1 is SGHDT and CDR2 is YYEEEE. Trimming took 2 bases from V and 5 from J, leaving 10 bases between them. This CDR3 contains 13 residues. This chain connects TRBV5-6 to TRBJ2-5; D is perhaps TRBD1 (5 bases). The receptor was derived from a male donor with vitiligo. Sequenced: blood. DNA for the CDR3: TGTGCCAGCAGCTTAAGGGGTTGGGAGACCCAGTACTTC. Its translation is CASSLRGWETQYF.